This passage covers 10 T cell receptor beta chains from one sample sequenced in a study of CD8 T cells in ankylosing spondylitis. One entry per CDR3 protein, called by TCRdb with MiXCR from the 5' RACE reads. This repertoire shows some 250,000 distinct CDR3 sequences, 9.5% to 12% found once; its top ten account for around 7%. The material sequenced was blood, either unsorted or a sorted T cell fraction (not recorded which). The receptor source for this set is a male donor with ankylosing spondylitis or in good health (not recorded which).

As concerns this clonotype: A much larger clonotype is one base distant, so this may be a read error. The J gene is TRBJ1-6, the V gene TRBV5-1; 10 positions agree with TRBD1. The germline CDR1 and CDR2 sequences are SGHRS and YFSETQ. This CDR3 has 16 amino acids. CDR3 loop: CASSLAVGTGDSPIHF. In nucleotides, the CDR3 is TGCGCCAGCAGCTTGGCCGTAGGGACAGGGGATTCACCCATCCACTTT. Full variable domain (outside the CDR3, taken from reference TRBV5-1 and TRBJ1-6): KAGVTQTPRYLIKTRGQQVTLSCSPISGHRSVSWYQQTPGQGLQFLFEYFSETQRNKGNFPGRFSGRQFSNSRSEMNVSTLELGDSALYLCASSLAVGTGDSPIHFGNGTRLTVT.

J is TRBJ2-7 and V is TRBV6-5; 8 nucleotides align to TRBD1. V trimming: 6 bases; J trimming: 3 bases; junction bases outside the gene matches: 7. The CDR3 contains 14 residues. CDR1 is MNHEY, CDR2 SVGAGI, per germline. The DNA for the CDR3 is TGTGCCAGCAGGGCACAGGGGGGTAGCTACGAGCAGTACTTC. This codes for CASRAQGGSYEQYF.

The table lists this clonotype with many counts. The V and J genes are TRBV15 and TRBJ2-2; TRBD1 aligns across 7 bases. V lost 4 bases, J lost 4 bases, and 6 bases stayed unmatched. Germline CDR1 reads LNHNV; CDR2 reads YYDKDF (reference sequence). The CDR3 contains 15 residues. The CDR3 DNA sequence: TGTGCCACCAGCACCCGACAGGGAATCACCGGGGAGCTGTTTTTT. Its protein product is CATSTRQGITGELFF.

This clonotype occurred many times. V is TRBV5-1 and J is TRBJ1-2; D ambiguous. There are 15 residues in the CDR3. The V end lost 3 bases, the J end lost 4 bases, and 16 bases lay between the germline ends. Germline V gives CDR1 SGHRS, CDR2 YFSETQ. Written as DNA, the CDR3 is TGCGCCAGCAGCTCACGGACGGGGTCCATCTATGGCTACACCTTC. Residues: CASSSRTGSIYGYTF.

The genes are TRBV7-6 and TRBJ1-1, with D perhaps matching TRBD1 (5 bases). The germline gives CDR1 SGHVS, CDR2 FNYEAQ. Trimming took 2 bases from V and 5 from J, leaving 12 bases between them. This CDR3 region has 14 residues. CDR3 coding DNA: TGTGCCAGCAGCTTAAGGGGAACGGAGACTGAAGCTTTCTTT. Protein product: CASSLRGTETEAFF.

The chain links TRBV4-1 to TRBJ2-3; D might be TRBD1 or TRBD2, each matching 6 bases. CDR3 length: 17 residues. V gave up 2 bases and J gave up 1 base, with 16 bases separating them. Germline values: CDR1 MGHRA, CDR2 YSYEKL. CDR3 amino acids: CASSQRGVSFGTDTQYF. The CDR3 DNA follows: TGCGCCAGCAGCCAAAGGGGGGTATCCTTTGGCACAGATACGCAGTATTTT.

This clonotype was picked up many times. The genes are TRBV5-1 and TRBJ2-3, with 8 bases lining up with TRBD2. The junction had 1 base not matched to a gene; V was cut back by 3 bases and J by 1 base. This CDR3 contains 14 residues. CDR1 is SGHRS, CDR2 YFSETQ, per germline. The CDR3 sequence is CASSYSGGTDTQYF. DNA for the CDR3: TGCGCCAGCAGCTATAGCGGGGGCACAGATACGCAGTATTTT.

This clonotype was detected ten times or more. The V call is TRBV12-3 or TRBV12-4, the J call TRBJ1-6; possibly TRBD1 for D (5 bases). This CDR3 is built from 15 residues. V lost 3 bases and J 9 bases, leaving 15 bases between the germline ends. CDR3 nucleotides: TGTGCCAGCAGTTTCCGGCAGGGTATCGGTTCACCCCTCCACTTT. This translates into CASSFRQGIGSPLHF.

This clonotype turned up a few times. V usage is TRBV3-1 and J usage is TRBJ1-2; D might be TRBD1 (6 bases). Germline V gives CDR1 LGHDT, CDR2 YNNKEL (reference sequence). CDR3 length: 16 residues. Trimming stripped 0 bases from V and 8 bases from J, with 19 bases between. The CDR3 sequence: CASSQDNKWGQGGYTF. The DNA of the CDR3 is TGTGCCAGCAGCCAAGATAATAAGTGGGGTCAGGGGGGCTACACCTTC. Filled out from reference TRBV3-1 and TRBJ1-2, the complete variable domain reads DTAVSQTPKYLVTQMGNDKSIKCEQNLGHDTMYWYKQDSKKFLKIMFSYNNKELIINETVPNRFSPKSPDKAHLNLHINSLELGDSAVYFCASSQDNKWGQGGYTFGSGTRLTVV.

This chain links TRBV5-1 with TRBJ1-5, with a possible D match to TRBD1 (5 bases). The CDR3 has 14 amino acids. The ends were cut back, 10 bases at V and 5 bases at J, with 19 bases in the middle. Germline V CDR1 and CDR2: SGHRS, YFSETQ. The CDR3 protein is CARYIDWDDQPQHF. CDR3 in DNA: TGCGCCCGCTATATTGACTGGGACGATCAGCCCCAGCATTTT.